The next 4 T cell receptor beta chains were all read from a single sample in a study of cytomegalovirus exposure and HLA in healthy donors. 13 Jbeta primers and 60 Vbeta primers were used for the PCR. Libraries were prepared by immunoSEQ multiplex PCR; TCRdb keeps only in-frame clonotypes and omits some of them. The repertoire holds approximately 110,000 clones, approximately 80% seen once, with 1.9% in the top ten. The sequenced sample was PBMCs. The receptor source for this set is a man aged 45-65 years in good health and CMV-seronegative.

The rearrangement joins TRBV6-1 to TRBJ2-7; D call uncertain. V was cut by 7 bases and J by 6 bases, with 16 bases left in between. The CDR3 sequence is 13 residues long. Germline V CDR1 and CDR2: MNHNS, SASEGT. This CDR3 reads CASNGWASTEQYV. DNA for the CDR3: TGTGCCAGCAATGGTTGGGCCTCTACCGAGCAGTACGTC.

The chain recombines TRBV7-9 with TRBJ1-4; 10 bases align to TRBD1. The germline V gene encodes CDR1 SEHNR and CDR2 FQNEAQ (reference sequence). Trimming took 3 bases from V and 0 from J; bases not matched to a gene: 4. There are 17 residues in the CDR3. The CDR3 nucleotides read TGTGCCAGCAGCTTCTCCGGGACAGGGGCAACTAATGAAAAACTGTTTTTT. Amino acid sequence: CASSFSGTGATNEKLFF.

The V gene is TRBV5-1, the J gene TRBJ1-1, with D tentatively TRBD1 (5 bases). Germline lookup yields CDR1 SGHRS and CDR2 YFSETQ. The CDR3 consists of 13 residues. V dropped 7 bases and J dropped 5 bases, with 15 bases sitting between them. The CDR3 region is CASRPDTLTEAFF. For the CDR3, the DNA is TGCGCCAGCCGCCCGGACACTTTGACTGAAGCTTTCTTT.

The chain has TRBV5-1 and TRBJ1-6, with D uncertain. Germline V CDR1 and CDR2: SGHRS, YFSETQ. Trimming cost V 4 bases and J 6 bases, with 11 bases left between them. The CDR3 contains 14 residues. The chain's CDR3 is CASSPALVNSPLHF. The CDR3 coding sequence is TGCGCCAGCAGCCCAGCGCTGGTTAATTCACCCCTCCACTTT.